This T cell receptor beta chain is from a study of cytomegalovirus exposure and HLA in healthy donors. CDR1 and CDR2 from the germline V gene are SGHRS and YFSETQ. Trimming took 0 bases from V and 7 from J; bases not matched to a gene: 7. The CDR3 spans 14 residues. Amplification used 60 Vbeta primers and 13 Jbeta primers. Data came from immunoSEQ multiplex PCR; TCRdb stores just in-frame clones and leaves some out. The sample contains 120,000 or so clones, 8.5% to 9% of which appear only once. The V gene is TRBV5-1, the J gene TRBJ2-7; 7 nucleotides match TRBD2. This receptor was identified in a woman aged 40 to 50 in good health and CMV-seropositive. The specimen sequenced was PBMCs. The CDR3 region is CASSLGHSGGEQYF. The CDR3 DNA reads TGCGCCAGCAGCTTGGGCCACTCGGGGGGTGAGCAGTACTTC.